This TCR beta chain was recovered during a study of T cells in Graves' hyperthyroidism and ophthalmopathy. Findings and caveats of the study: Progression to ophthalmopathy was predicted a median of 6.5 months early. From stable hyperthyroidism, ophthalmopathy was separated by a 13 V-J model.

This clonotype was counted a few times. No antigen is known for it. Any patient presenting with uncontrolled infection, other autoimmune disease, pregnancy or lactation was left out. Template material for amplifying TCR beta CDR3 regions consisted of RNA transcripts. In the first-round RT-PCR of the TCR CDR3, the HTBI primer set was used. TCRdb processed the multiplex PCR reads anew with MiXCR; each CDR3 protein has one entry. The table shows 500,000 or so distinct CDR3 sequences, with 15% to 20% occurring only once. Sample: blood. The sequence derives from a young woman with Graves' ophthalmopathy.

CDR3 sequence reads: CSAPGLDGPGAYEQYF. The CDR3 bases are TGCAGTGCGCCGGGACTAGATGGTCCTGGGGCCTACGAGCAGTACTTC. The gene calls are TRBV20-1 and TRBJ2-7; 8 bases agree with TRBD2. Germline V gene sequence: CDR1 DFQATT, CDR2 SNEGSKA (reference sequence). J lost 2 bases, V lost 6 bases, and 15 bases had no gene match. The CDR3 has 16 amino acids.